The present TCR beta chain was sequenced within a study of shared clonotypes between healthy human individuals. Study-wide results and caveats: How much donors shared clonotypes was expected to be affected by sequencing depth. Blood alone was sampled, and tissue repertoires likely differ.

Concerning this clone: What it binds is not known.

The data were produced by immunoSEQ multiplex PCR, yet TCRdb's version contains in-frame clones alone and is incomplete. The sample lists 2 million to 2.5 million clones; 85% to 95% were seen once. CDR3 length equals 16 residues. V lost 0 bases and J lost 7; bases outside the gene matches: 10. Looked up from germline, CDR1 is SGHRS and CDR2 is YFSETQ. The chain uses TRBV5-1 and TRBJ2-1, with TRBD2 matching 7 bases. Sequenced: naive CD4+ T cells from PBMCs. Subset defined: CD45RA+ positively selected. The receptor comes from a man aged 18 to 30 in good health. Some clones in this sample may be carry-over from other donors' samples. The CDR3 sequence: CASSLAVVGGGNEQFF. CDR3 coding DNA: TGCGCCAGCAGCTTGGCCGTTGTCGGGGGAGGGAATGAGCAGTTCTTC.